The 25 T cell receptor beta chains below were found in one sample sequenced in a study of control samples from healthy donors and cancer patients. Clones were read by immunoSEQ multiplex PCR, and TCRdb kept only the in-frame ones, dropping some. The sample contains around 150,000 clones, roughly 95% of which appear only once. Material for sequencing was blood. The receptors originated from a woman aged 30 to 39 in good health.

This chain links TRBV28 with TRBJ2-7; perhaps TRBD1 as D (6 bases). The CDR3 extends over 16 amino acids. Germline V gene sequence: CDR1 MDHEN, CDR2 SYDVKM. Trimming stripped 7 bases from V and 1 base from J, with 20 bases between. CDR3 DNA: TGTGCCAGCATCCCGGGGACAACCCAGGAGTCCTACGAGCAGTACTTC. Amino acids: CASIPGTTQESYEQYF. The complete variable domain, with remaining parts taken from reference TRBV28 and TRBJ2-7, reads DVKVTQSSRYLVKRTGEKVFLECVQDMDHENMFWYRQDPGLGLRLIYFSYDVKMKEKGDIPEGYSVSREKKERFSLILESASTNQTSMYLCASIPGTTQESYEQYFGPGTRLTVT.

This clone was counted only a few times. CDR3 DNA: TGTGCCAGCTCTGCGGGACGTTACAATGAGCAGTTCTTC. Its translation: CASSAGRYNEQFF. The chain has TRBV9 and TRBJ2-1; D may be TRBD2 (6 bases). Germline V gives CDR1 SGDLS, CDR2 YYNGEE. The CDR3 runs to 13 residues. With 7 bases removed from V and 4 bases from J, the gap between germline ends came to 12 bases.

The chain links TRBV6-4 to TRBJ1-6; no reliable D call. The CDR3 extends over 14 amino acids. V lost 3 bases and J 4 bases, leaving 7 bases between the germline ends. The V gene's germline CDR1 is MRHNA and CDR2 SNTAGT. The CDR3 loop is CASSESGYNSPLHF. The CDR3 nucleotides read TGTGCCAGCAGTGAGTCCGGGTATAATTCACCCCTCCACTTT.

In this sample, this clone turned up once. This CDR3 is CSVVGTVDSYSYNEQFF. The CDR3 DNA reads as TGCAGCGTTGTTGGGACAGTCGACTCCTACTCCTACAATGAGCAGTTCTTC. The chain is built from TRBV29-1 and TRBJ2-1; 7 bases map to TRBD1. The CDR3 is made up of 17 amino acids. V lost 4 bases and J lost 0; bases outside the gene matches: 12. CDR1 is SQVTM, CDR2 ANQGSEA, per germline.

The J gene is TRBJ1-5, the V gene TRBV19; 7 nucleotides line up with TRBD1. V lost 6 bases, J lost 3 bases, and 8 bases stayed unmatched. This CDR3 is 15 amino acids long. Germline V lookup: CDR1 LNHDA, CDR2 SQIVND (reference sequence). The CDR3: CASRRDRGHNQPQHF. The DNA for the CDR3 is TGTGCCAGTAGGCGGGACAGAGGGCACAATCAGCCCCAGCATTTT.

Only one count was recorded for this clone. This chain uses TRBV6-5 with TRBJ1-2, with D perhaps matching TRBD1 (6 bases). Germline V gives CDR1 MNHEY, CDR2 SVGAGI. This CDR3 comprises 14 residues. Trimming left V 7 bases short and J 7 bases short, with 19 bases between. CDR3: CASTKGGWAFGYTF. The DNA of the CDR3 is TGTGCCAGCACCAAAGGGGGTTGGGCTTTTGGCTACACCTTC.

The CDR3 reads CASSLWGAGTDTQYF. The CDR3 DNA is TGTGCCAGCAGCTTGTGGGGCGCGGGCACAGATACGCAGTATTTT. The chain couples TRBV5-6 to TRBJ2-3; D is possibly TRBD1 (5 bases). Per germline, CDR1 SGHDT and CDR2 YYEEEE. Trimming removed 1 base from V and 1 base from J, with 10 bases in between. The CDR3 is 15 residues long.

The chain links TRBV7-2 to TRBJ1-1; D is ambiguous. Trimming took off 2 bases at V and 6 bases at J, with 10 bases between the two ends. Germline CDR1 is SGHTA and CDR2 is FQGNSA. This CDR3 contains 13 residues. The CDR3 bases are TGTGCCAGCAGCTTAACGGAGCGTTCTGAAGCTTTCTTT. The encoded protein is CASSLTERSEAFF.

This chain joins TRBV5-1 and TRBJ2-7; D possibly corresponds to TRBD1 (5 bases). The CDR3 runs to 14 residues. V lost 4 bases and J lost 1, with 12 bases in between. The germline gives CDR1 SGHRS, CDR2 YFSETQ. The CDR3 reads CASSAQGFSYEQYF. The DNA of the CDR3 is TGCGCCAGCAGCGCTCAGGGTTTTTCCTACGAGCAGTACTTC.

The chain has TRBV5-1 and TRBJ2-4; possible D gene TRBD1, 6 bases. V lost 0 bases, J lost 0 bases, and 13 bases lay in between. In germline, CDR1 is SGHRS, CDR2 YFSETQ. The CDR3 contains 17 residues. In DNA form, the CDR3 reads TGCGCCAGCAGCTTGGGCAACAAAGGGGGAGCCAAAAACATTCAGTACTTC. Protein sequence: CASSLGNKGGAKNIQYF.

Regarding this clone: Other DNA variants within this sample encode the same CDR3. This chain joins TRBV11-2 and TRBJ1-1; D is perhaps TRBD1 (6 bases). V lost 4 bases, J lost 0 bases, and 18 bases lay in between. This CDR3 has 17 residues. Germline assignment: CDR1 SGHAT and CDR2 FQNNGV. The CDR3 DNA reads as TGTGCCAGCAGCTCTAACCCCCCTCGGACAGTGAACACTGAAGCTTTCTTT. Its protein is CASSSNPPRTVNTEAFF.

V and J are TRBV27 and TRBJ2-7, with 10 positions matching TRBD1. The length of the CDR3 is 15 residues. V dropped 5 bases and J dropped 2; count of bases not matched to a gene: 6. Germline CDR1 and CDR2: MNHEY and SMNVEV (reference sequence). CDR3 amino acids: CASSRKGTGAYEQYF. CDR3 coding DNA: TGTGCCAGCAGTCGCAAGGGGACAGGGGCCTACGAGCAGTACTTC.

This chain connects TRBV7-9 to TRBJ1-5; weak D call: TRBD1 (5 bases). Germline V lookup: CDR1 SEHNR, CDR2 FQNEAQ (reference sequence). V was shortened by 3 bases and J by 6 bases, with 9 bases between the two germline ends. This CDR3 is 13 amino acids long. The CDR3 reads CASSLGERQPQHF. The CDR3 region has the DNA TGTGCCAGCAGCTTGGGGGAGCGTCAGCCCCAGCATTTT.

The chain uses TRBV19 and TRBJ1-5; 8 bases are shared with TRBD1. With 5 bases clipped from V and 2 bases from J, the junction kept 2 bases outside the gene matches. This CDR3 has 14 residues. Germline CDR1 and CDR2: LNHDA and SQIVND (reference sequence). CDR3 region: CASSSGQGNQPQHF. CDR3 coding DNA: TGTGCCAGTAGTTCGGGACAGGGCAATCAGCCCCAGCATTTT.

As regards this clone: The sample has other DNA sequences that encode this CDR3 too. In nucleotides, the CDR3 is TGTGCCTGGAGTGTCGGCGAGCAGTTCTTC. Protein sequence: CAWSVGEQFF. The chain carries TRBV30 and TRBJ2-1; D unresolved. The germline V gene has CDR1 GTSNPN and CDR2 SVGIG (reference sequence). V was cut by 0 bases and J by 10 bases, with 4 bases left in between. This CDR3 is built from 10 residues.

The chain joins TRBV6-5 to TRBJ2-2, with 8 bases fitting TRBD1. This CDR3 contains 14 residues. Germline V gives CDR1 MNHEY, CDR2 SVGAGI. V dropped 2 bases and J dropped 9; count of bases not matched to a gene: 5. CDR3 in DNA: TGTGCCAGCAGTTACGAGGGACAGGTCAGGGAGCTGTTTTTT. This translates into CASSYEGQVRELFF.

CDR3 in DNA: TGCAGCGCAGGGTATGCGTACGAGCAGTACTTC. Translated: CSAGYAYEQYF. This chain uses TRBV29-1 with TRBJ2-7, with D possibly TRBD1 on 5 matching bases. CDR3 length: 11 amino acids. Germline values: CDR1 SQVTM, CDR2 ANQGSEA. V gave up 7 bases and J gave up 4 bases, with 11 bases separating them.

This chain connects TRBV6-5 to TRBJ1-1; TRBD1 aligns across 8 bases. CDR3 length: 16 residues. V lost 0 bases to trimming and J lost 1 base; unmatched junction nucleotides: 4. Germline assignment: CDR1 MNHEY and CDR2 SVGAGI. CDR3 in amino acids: CASSYSGTGWNTEAFF. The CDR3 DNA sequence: TGTGCCAGCAGTTACTCAGGGACAGGATGGAACACTGAAGCTTTCTTT.

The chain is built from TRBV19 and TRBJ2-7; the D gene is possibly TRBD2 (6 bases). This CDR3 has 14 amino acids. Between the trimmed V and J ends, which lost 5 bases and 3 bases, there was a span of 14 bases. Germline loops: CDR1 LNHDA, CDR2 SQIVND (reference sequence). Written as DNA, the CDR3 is TGTGCCAGTAGTCATCGGGAGTCCCTCTACGAGCAGTACTTC. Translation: CASSHRESLYEQYF.

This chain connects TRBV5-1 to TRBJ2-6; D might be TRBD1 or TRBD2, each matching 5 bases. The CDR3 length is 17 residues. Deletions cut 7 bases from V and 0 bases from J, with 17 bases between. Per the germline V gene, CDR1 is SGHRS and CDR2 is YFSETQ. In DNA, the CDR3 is TGCGCCAGCCGTACTTCCGGGGCGAGCTCTGGGGCCAACGTCCTGACTTTC. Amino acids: CASRTSGASSGANVLTF.

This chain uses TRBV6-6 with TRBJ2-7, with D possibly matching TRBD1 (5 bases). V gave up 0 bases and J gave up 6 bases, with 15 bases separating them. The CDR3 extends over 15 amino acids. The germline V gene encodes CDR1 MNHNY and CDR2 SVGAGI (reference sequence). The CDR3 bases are TGTGCCAGCAGTTACTCGAATGGTCAGGGCGCCGAGCAGTACTTC. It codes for CASSYSNGQGAEQYF.

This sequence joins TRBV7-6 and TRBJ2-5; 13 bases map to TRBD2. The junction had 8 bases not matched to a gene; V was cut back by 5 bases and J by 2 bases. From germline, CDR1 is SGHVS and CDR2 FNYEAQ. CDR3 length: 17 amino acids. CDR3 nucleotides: TGTGCCAGCAGCGTGTACGGGACTAGCGGGGTACAAGAGACCCAGTACTTC. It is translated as CASSVYGTSGVQETQYF.

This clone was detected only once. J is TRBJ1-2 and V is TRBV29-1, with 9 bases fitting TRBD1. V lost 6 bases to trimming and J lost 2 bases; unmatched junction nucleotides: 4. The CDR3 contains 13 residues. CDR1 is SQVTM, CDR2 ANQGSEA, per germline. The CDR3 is CSVEGQGNYGYTF. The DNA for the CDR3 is TGCAGCGTGGAGGGACAGGGAAACTATGGCTACACCTTC.

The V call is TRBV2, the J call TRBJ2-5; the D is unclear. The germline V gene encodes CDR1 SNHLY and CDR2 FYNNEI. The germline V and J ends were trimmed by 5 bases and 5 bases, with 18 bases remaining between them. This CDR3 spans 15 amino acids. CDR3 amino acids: CASSSILSSMETQYF. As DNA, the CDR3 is TGTGCCAGCAGTTCAATACTTAGTTCCATGGAGACCCAGTACTTC.

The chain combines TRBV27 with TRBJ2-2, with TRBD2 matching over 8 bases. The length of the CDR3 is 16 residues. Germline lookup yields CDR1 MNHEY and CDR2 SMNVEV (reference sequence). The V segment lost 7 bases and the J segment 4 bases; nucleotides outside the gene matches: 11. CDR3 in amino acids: CASTSEGGRLTGELFF. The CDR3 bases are TGTGCCAGCACATCCGAGGGCGGGAGGCTCACCGGGGAGCTGTTTTTT.